These T cell receptor beta chains were read from a single sample in a study of T-cell reconstitution after alpha-beta-depleted transplantation in children. Each CDR3 protein gets one entry after TCRdb re-called the PCR reads with MiXCR. Counted here are some 240,000 distinct CDR3 sequences, approximately 9.9% occurring once; the ten biggest clones make up less than 6%. Sequencing used PBMCs from the stem cell graft donor, obtained from the stem cell graft. These receptor sequences come from a human donor who donated a stem cell graft to a child with SCID. The conserved cysteine and the conserved F or W are not part of the CDR3 here. Fields, in order: V gene, CDR3 protein.

v_call: TRBV9; cdr3_aa: ASSVGHSGPYYGYT
v_call: TRBV6-1; cdr3_aa: ASSERAATNYGYT
v_call: TRBV9; cdr3_aa: ASSVGLASYNEQF
v_call: TRBV20-1; cdr3_aa: SARLGGVDTQY
v_call: TRBV2; cdr3_aa: ASSNLAGGLNEQF
v_call: TRBV7-6; cdr3_aa: ASSLGVALGSEQF
v_call: TRBV5-1; cdr3_aa: ASSLWLVSSGELF
v_call: TRBV12-3/TRBV12-4; cdr3_aa: ASSLNGALSGNTIY
v_call: TRBV5-6; cdr3_aa: ASKDVALGTSPLH
v_call: TRBV18; cdr3_aa: ASSPLGGPEAF
v_call: TRBV5-6; cdr3_aa: ASSLGQAQGQY
v_call: TRBV10-3; cdr3_aa: AISEGVGSNQPQH
v_call: TRBV28; cdr3_aa: ASSPLGAGNNEQF
v_call: TRBV5-1; cdr3_aa: ASSLYGLNEKLF
v_call: TRBV20-1; cdr3_aa: SAREAGANIQY
v_call: TRBV12-3/TRBV12-4; cdr3_aa: ASCRHPISGGVSTDTQY
v_call: TRBV11-2; cdr3_aa: ASSLEVLGTGSYEQY
v_call: TRBV7-9; cdr3_aa: ATNGQASDGYT
v_call: TRBV19; cdr3_aa: ASGTSSGEQF
v_call: TRBV5-1; cdr3_aa: ASSSVGTQY
v_call: TRBV12-3/TRBV12-4; cdr3_aa: ASRLNRGYTDEQF
v_call: TRBV20-1; cdr3_aa: SATPNSSGGENIQY
v_call: TRBV7-7; cdr3_aa: ASSLGGGHDEQF
v_call: TRBV12-3/TRBV12-4; cdr3_aa: ASSGTALNIQY
v_call: TRBV7-6; cdr3_aa: ASSPFIGPLMDARVSYEQY
v_call: TRBV27; cdr3_aa: ASGAFRRDTDTQY
v_call: TRBV7-9; cdr3_aa: ASSLVPPEGEAF
v_call: TRBV20-1; cdr3_aa: SARERYSNQPQH
v_call: TRBV15; cdr3_aa: ATSRDWPTESTDTQY
v_call: TRBV7-2; cdr3_aa: ASSSQGVGTEAF
v_call: TRBV6-2/TRBV6-3; cdr3_aa: ATQAWATNTEAF
v_call: TRBV13; cdr3_aa: ASSGAWGALGPLTDTQY
v_call: TRBV5-1; cdr3_aa: ASLTASMNTEAF
v_call: TRBV20-1; cdr3_aa: SALPYRGSYEQY
v_call: TRBV18; cdr3_aa: ASSTSWGGLNTEAF